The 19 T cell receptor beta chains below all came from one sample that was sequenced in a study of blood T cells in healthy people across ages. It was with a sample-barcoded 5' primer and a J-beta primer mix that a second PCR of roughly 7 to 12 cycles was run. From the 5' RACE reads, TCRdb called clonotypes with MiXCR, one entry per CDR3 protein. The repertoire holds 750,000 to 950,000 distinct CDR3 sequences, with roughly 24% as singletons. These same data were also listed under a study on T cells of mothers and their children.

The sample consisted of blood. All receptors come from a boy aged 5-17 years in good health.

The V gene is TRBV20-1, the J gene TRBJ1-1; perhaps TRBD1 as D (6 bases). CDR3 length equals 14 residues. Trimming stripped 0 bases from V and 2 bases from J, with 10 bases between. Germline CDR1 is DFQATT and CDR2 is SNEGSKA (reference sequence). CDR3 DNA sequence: TGCAGTGCTAGAGACCCCAGGGGCAACACTGAAGCTTTCTTT. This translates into CSARDPRGNTEAFF.

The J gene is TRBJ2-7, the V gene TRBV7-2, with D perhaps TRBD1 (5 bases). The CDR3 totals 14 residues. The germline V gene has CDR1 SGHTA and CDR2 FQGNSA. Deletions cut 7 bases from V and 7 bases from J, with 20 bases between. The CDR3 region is CASTEWGSFREQYF. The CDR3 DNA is TGTGCCAGCACCGAATGGGGCAGTTTTAGGGAGCAGTACTTC. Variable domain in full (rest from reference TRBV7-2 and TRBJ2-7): GAGVSQSPSNKVTEKGKDVELRCDPISGHTALYWYRQSLGQGLEFLIYFQGNSAPDKSGLPSDRFSAERTGGSVSTLTIQRTQQEDSAVYLCASTEWGSFREQYFGPGTRLTVT.

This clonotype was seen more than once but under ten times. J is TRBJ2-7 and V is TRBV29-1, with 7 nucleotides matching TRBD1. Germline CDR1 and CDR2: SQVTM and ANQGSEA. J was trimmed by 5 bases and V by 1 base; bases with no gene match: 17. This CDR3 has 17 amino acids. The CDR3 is CSVEVSNRDRFFHEQYF. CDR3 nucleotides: TGCAGCGTTGAAGTGTCTAACCGGGACAGATTTTTCCACGAGCAGTACTTC.

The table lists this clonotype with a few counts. This CDR3 reads CASSRTRDLLGTQYF. CDR3 nucleotides: TGTGCCAGCAGCCGGACTCGGGACTTGTTGGGGACCCAGTACTTC. The rearrangement uses TRBV5-4 and TRBJ2-5, with a tentative D call TRBD2 (6 bases). This CDR3 is 15 amino acids long. Trimming left V 4 bases short and J 7 bases short, with 20 bases between. CDR1 is SGHNT, CDR2 YYREEE, per germline (reference sequence).

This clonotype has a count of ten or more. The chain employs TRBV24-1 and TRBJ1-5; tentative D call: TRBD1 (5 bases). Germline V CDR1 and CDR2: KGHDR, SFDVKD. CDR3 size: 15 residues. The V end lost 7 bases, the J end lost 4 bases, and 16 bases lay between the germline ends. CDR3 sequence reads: CATRAGTALNQPQHF. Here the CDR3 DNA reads TGTGCCACCAGGGCAGGGACGGCGCTAAATCAGCCCCAGCATTTT.

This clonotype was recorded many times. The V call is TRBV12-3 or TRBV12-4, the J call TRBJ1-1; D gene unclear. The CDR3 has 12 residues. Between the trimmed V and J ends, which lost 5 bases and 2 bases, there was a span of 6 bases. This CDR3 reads CASSRLNTEAFF. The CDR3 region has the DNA TGTGCCAGCAGTCGGCTTAACACTGAAGCTTTCTTT.

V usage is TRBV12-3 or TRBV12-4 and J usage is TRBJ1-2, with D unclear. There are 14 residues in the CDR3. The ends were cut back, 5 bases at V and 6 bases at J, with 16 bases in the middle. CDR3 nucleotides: TGTGCCAGCAGTCCTCAAAGTCTAATCGATGGCTACACCTTC. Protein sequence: CASSPQSLIDGYTF.

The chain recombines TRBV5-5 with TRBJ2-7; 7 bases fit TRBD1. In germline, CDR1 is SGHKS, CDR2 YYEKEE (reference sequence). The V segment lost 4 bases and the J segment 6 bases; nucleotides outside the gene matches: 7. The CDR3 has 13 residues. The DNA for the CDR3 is TGTGCCAGCAGCAATCCCGACAGGGCCGAGCAGTACTTC. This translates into CASSNPDRAEQYF.

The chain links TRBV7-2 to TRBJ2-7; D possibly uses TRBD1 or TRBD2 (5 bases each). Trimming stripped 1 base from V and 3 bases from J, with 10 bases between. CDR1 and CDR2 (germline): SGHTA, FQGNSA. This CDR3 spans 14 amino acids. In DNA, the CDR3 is TGTGCCAGCAGCTTAGACGGGGCCCGCTACGAGCAGTACTTC. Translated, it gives CASSLDGARYEQYF.

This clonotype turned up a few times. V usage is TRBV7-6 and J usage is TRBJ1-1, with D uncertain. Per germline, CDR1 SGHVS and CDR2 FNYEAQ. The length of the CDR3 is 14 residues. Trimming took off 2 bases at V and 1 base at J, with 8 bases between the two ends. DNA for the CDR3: TGTGCCAGCAGCTTACTGGAGGGGAACACTGAAGCTTTCTTT. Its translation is CASSLLEGNTEAFF.

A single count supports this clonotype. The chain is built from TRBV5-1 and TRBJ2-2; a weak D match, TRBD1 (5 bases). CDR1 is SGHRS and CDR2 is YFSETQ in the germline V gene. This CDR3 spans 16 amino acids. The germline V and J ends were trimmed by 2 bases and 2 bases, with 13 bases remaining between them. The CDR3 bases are TGCGCCAGCAGCTTAGGCAGGGTGCCCAACACCGGGGAGCTGTTTTTT. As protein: CASSLGRVPNTGELFF.

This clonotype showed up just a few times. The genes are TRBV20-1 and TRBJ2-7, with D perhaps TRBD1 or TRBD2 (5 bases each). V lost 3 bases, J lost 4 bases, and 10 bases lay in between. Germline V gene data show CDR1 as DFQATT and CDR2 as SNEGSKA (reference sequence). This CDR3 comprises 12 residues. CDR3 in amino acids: CSARGTAYEQYF. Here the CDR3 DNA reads TGCAGTGCTAGGGGGACGGCTTACGAGCAGTACTTC.

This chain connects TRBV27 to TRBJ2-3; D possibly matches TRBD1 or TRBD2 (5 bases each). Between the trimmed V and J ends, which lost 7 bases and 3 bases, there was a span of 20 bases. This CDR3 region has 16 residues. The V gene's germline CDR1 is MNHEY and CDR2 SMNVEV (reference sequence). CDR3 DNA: TGTGCCAGCAACCCGTCGTGGGGGATAGGGACAGATACGCAGTATTTT. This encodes CASNPSWGIGTDTQYF.

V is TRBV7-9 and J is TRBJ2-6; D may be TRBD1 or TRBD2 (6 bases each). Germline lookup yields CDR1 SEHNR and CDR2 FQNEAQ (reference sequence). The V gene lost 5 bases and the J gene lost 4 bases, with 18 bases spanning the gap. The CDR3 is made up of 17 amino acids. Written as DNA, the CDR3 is TGTGCCAGCAGCCCCCGAGGGGGGCTAAGAGGGGCCAACGTCCTGACTTTC. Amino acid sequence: CASSPRGGLRGANVLTF.

CDR3 region: CASSAGTMNTGELFF. CDR3 in DNA: TGCGCCAGCAGCGCCGGGACTATGAACACCGGGGAGCTGTTTTTT. This chain uses TRBV5-1 with TRBJ2-2; TRBD2 aligns across 7 bases. The germline CDR1 and CDR2 sequences are SGHRS and YFSETQ. With 4 bases clipped from V and 1 base from J, the junction kept 4 bases outside the gene matches. The CDR3 spans 15 residues.

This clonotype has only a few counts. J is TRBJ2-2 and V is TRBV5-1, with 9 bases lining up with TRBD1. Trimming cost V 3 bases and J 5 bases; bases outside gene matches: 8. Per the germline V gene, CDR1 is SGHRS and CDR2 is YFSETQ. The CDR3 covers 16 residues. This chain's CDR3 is CASSSAGTGSTGELFF. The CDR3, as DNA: TGCGCCAGCAGCTCGGCCGGGACAGGGAGTACCGGGGAGCTGTTTTTT.

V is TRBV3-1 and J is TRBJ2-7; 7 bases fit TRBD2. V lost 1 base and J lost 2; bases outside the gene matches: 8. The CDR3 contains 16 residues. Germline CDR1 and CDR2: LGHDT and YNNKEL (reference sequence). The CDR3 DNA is TGTGCCAGCAGCCAAGGGGGTAGGAGCGGGGCCTACGAGCAGTACTTC. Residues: CASSQGGRSGAYEQYF.

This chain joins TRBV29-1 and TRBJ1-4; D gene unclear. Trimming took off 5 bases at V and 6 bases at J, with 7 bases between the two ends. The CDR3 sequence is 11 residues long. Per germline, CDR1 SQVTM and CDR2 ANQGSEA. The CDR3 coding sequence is TGCAGCGTTTGGAGGGATGAAAAACTGTTTTTT. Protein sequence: CSVWRDEKLFF.

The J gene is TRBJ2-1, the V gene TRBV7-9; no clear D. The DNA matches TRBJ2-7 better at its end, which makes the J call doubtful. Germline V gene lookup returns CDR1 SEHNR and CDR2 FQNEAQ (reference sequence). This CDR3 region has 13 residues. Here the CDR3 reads CASSPSATYEQYF. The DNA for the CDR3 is TGTGCCAGCAGTCCAAGCGCGACCTACGAGCAGTACTTC.